The rows below give T cell receptor beta chains drawn from one sample of a study of T cells expressing NK-cell markers. TCRdb derives one entry per CDR3 protein from the 5' RACE reads, leaving out DNA. The sample totals about 390,000 distinct CDR3 sequences; its top ten clones hold over 8.5%. The sequenced material came from blood T cells: a sorted CD56 or NKG2C T cell subset, CD4+ or CD8+ T cells, or bulk PBMC T cells (not recorded which). The receptors here all came from a woman aged 50 to 65 in good health. CDR3s include the opening cysteine and the closing phenylalanine or tryptophan.

V gene: TRBV29-1
J gene: TRBJ1-2
CDR3 protein: CSAIQGVVYGYTF

V gene: TRBV5-4
J gene: TRBJ1-2
CDR3 protein: CASSSPQKGYTF

V gene: TRBV30
J gene: TRBJ1-4
CDR3 protein: CAWSVRGGATNEKLFF

V gene: TRBV30
J gene: TRBJ2-5
CDR3 protein: CAWGGQASWETQYF

V gene: TRBV25-1
J gene: TRBJ1-5
CDR3 protein: CASSVGGSQPQHF

V gene: TRBV11-2
J gene: TRBJ2-7
CDR3 protein: CASSSIHSGTGSAYEQYF

V gene: TRBV29-1
J gene: TRBJ2-3
CDR3 protein: CSVEERFQRLVATEDTQYF

V gene: TRBV12-3/TRBV12-4
J gene: TRBJ2-4
CDR3 protein: CASSSVPKNIQYF

V gene: TRBV29-1
J gene: TRBJ1-1
CDR3 protein: CSVLLVNTEAFF

V gene: TRBV21-1
J gene: TRBJ1-2
CDR3 protein: CASSNSLDNHEDGYTF

V gene: TRBV4-1
J gene: TRBJ2-6
CDR3 protein: CASSQVAAGANVLTF

V gene: TRBV29-1
J gene: TRBJ2-1
CDR3 protein: CSVVTLKRPYNEQFF

V gene: TRBV24-1
J gene: TRBJ2-1
CDR3 protein: CATSDIGGFYNEQFF

V gene: TRBV6-6
J gene: TRBJ2-1
CDR3 protein: CASIGGLAALNEQFF

V gene: TRBV13
J gene: TRBJ1-1
CDR3 protein: CASSPPGQLEAFF

V gene: TRBV7-9
J gene: TRBJ2-7
CDR3 protein: CASSSTTYRGAYEQYF

V gene: TRBV10-3
J gene: TRBJ2-2
CDR3 protein: CATTSAVKSSSTGSRRMTSCFF

V gene: TRBV5-1
J gene: TRBJ2-5
CDR3 protein: CASSPAGETQYF

V gene: TRBV19
J gene: TRBJ2-1
CDR3 protein: CASSINPRLAGPTYNEQFF

V gene: TRBV6-5
J gene: TRBJ2-7
CDR3 protein: CASRAAYEQYF

V gene: TRBV19
J gene: TRBJ2-5
CDR3 protein: CASRRMGTSRETQYF

V gene: TRBV30
J gene: TRBJ1-2
CDR3 protein: CAWSSGTDGYTF

V gene: TRBV20-1
J gene: TRBJ2-7
CDR3 protein: CSARERPGQGDEQYF

V gene: TRBV6-5
J gene: TRBJ2-3
CDR3 protein: CASSSRSGGRRTDTQYF

V gene: TRBV12-3/TRBV12-4
J gene: TRBJ2-5
CDR3 protein: CASLYRGTQYF

V gene: TRBV6-5
J gene: TRBJ2-1
CDR3 protein: CASSSDSHNEQFF

V gene: TRBV11-3
J gene: TRBJ2-2
CDR3 protein: CASSLDGYTGELFF

V gene: TRBV29-1
J gene: TRBJ1-2
CDR3 protein: CSVEALGGYTF

V gene: TRBV7-9
J gene: TRBJ1-2
CDR3 protein: CASSFGGREAYGYTF

V gene: TRBV9
J gene: TRBJ2-1
CDR3 protein: CASRADGGNEQFF

V gene: TRBV6-1
J gene: TRBJ2-5
CDR3 protein: CATTGFSRETQYF

V gene: TRBV27
J gene: TRBJ2-3
CDR3 protein: CASSFRTRTSGGDTQYF

V gene: TRBV11-3
J gene: TRBJ2-1
CDR3 protein: CASTPEASGYNEQFF

V gene: TRBV7-9
J gene: TRBJ1-4
CDR3 protein: CASSSGTLTNEKLFF

V gene: TRBV11-2
J gene: TRBJ2-1
CDR3 protein: CASSLDRVANGNEQFF

V gene: TRBV7-9
J gene: TRBJ2-5
CDR3 protein: CASSARRLGQETQYF

V gene: TRBV25-1
J gene: TRBJ2-5
CDR3 protein: CASSRWGQETQYF

V gene: TRBV7-2
J gene: TRBJ2-5
CDR3 protein: CASSLSPVQETQYF

V gene: TRBV7-9
J gene: TRBJ2-1
CDR3 protein: CASSFVRGRAGEQFF

V gene: TRBV2
J gene: TRBJ1-1
CDR3 protein: CASSARDSLSLNTEAFF

V gene: TRBV12-5
J gene: TRBJ2-7
CDR3 protein: CASGLGLDPFHEQYF

V gene: TRBV6-6
J gene: TRBJ2-7
CDR3 protein: CASSYGPNLPEQYF

V gene: TRBV12-3/TRBV12-4
J gene: TRBJ2-1
CDR3 protein: CASSLADASGSLDEQFF

V gene: TRBV3-1
J gene: TRBJ2-7
CDR3 protein: CASSREGRPYEQYF

V gene: TRBV12-3/TRBV12-4
J gene: TRBJ2-2
CDR3 protein: CASSRLAGATGELFF

V gene: TRBV7-2
J gene: TRBJ2-1
CDR3 protein: CASSFLGGRQAKSSYNEQFF

V gene: TRBV20-1
J gene: TRBJ2-1
CDR3 protein: CSASDWTYNEQFF

V gene: TRBV20-1
J gene: TRBJ1-1
CDR3 protein: CSACLRGRDTEAFF

V gene: TRBV24-1
J gene: TRBJ2-5
CDR3 protein: CATSDSRTSASQYF

V gene: TRBV5-1
J gene: TRBJ2-1
CDR3 protein: CASSLNPLAARPNEQFF

V gene: TRBV9
J gene: TRBJ1-6
CDR3 protein: CASSVDPPDRGSSPLHF

V gene: TRBV20-1
J gene: TRBJ2-3
CDR3 protein: CSASYPGQGATTQYF

V gene: TRBV12-3/TRBV12-4
J gene: TRBJ2-5
CDR3 protein: CASTPHQGRAAQETQYF

V gene: TRBV7-8
J gene: TRBJ2-3
CDR3 protein: CASSPSLGGYDTQYF